A single T cell receptor (beta chain) is shown here with its context. Its antigen has not been determined. The sample holds no much larger clone one base away, and base qualities are not on file. This entry is derived from a study of T cell repertoires in aging, cancer and after chemotherapy (dated by TCRdb to between 2018 and 2021). About the investigation overall: Six donor age groups were covered, ranging from 30 or younger up to 70 or older, and each group contained at least three individuals. Alongside around 97 healthy donors serving as a reference group, the cohort included roughly 220 cancer patients, of whom roughly 92 had hematological cancers and 110 to 140 had solid cancers. Peripheral blood TCR beta repertoires from healthy donors and cancer patients were profiled to examine immunoaging and T cell reconstitution after chemotherapy. In the hematological group, the paired samples taken before and after chemotherapy came from chronic lymphocytic leukemia patients given fludarabine- or bendamustine-based regimens. In total, the full dataset held about 9.5 million TCR reads. The paper's findings and limits, for the study overall: Lymphoid organ infiltration was present in the hematological cancer patients, and this infiltration may itself impair thymic emigration or the expansion of peripheral T cells. According to the authors, the repertoire data do not allow conclusions to be drawn about immunological memory after chemotherapy. In healthy donors, the drop in TCR diversity with age came mainly from a loss of richness, whereas in cancer patients a loss of evenness also played a part. Untreated patients with hematological or solid cancers showed significantly lower blood TCR diversity and higher clonality than age-matched healthy donors. An increase in median generation probability over the chemotherapy interval was observed in both cancer cohorts, suggesting that the repertoire was reconstituted through rebound thymic output.

CDR1 SEHNR and CDR2 FQNEAQ were looked up in the germline V gene (reference sequence). V and J lose 5 bases and 1 base, and a span of 19 bases separates them. There are 17 amino acids in the CDR3, from cysteine to phenylalanine inclusive. This entry keeps only the CDR3 DNA: 51 bases, framed from base 1. Multiplex touch-down PCR with a mixed TRB-A/B primer pool was used to amplify rearranged TRB sequences covering the V, D and J segments. Illumina adapters and sample indices were attached to the amplicons through two consecutive PCR reactions run with Phusion HS II polymerase. Amplicons were gel-purified using the NucleoSpin Gel and PCR Clean-up kit and were subsequently checked with Qubit and an Agilent 2100 Bioanalyzer. Sequencing of the libraries was done on an Illumina MiSeq with paired-end, single-indexed 600-cycle runs. In the authors' own workflow: MiXCR versions 2.12 and 3.0.5 were used to process the TRB sequences. Each unique CDR3 nucleotide sequence counted as one clone, and only productive sequences with at least two reads were retained. Repertoire metrics included Shannon diversity, evenness, clonality (one minus evenness), and alpha-parameterized diversity profiles from alpha 0 to 5. The IGoR algorithm was used to calculate generation probabilities for clones in the paired samples taken before and after chemotherapy. TCRdb's own reprocessing of the public reads used fastp at Q25 and MiXCR and kept productive beta chains. Entries that share a CDR3 protein sequence are merged under the most common genes and DNA. Clone size and V and J calls follow TCRdb, not the original study. The sample profile shows 9,300 or so distinct CDR3 sequences; less than 25% of them were found once. The top ten hold roughly an eighth of the sample.

TCR beta rearrangements were amplified from genomic DNA extracted from peripheral blood rather than from sorted cells or RNA. This TCR came from a human donor with a blood cancer. The donor label of this sample is uncertain. The rearranged chain carries TRBV7-9 and TRBJ2-3; the D gene is not confidently resolved. The source material was blood. CDR3 reads: CASSPPLRGRRTDTQYF. Here is the DNA: TGTGCCAGCAGCCCGCCCCTACGTGGCAGACGCACAGATACGCAGTATTTT.